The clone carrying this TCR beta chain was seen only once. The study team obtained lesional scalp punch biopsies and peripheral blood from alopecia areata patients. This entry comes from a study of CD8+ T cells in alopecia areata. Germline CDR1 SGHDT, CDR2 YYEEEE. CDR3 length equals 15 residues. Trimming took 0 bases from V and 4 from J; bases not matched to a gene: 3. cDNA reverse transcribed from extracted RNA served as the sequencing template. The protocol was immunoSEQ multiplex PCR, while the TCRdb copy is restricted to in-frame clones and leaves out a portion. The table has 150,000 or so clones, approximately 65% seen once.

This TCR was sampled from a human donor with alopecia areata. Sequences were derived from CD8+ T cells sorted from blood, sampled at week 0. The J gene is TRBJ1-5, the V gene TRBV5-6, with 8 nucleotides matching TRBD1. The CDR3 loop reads CASSLGTGYNQPQHF. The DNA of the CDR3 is TGTGCCAGCAGCTTGGGGACAGGGTATAATCAGCCCCAGCATTTT.